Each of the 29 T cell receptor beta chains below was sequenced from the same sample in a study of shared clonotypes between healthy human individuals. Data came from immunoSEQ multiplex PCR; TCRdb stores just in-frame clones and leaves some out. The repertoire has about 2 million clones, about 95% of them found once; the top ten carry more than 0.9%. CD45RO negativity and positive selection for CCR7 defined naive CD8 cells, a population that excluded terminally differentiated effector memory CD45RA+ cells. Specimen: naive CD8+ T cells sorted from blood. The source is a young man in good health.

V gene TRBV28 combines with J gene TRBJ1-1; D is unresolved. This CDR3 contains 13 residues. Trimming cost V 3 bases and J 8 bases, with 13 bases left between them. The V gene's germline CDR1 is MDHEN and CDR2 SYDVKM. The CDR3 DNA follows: TGTGCCAGCAGTTTGGTTGAAGGGCCCGAAGCTTTCTTT. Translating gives CASSLVEGPEAFF. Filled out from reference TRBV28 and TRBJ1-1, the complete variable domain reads DVKVTQSSRYLVKRTGEKVFLECVQDMDHENMFWYRQDPGLGLRLIYFSYDVKMKEKGDIPEGYSVSREKKERFSLILESASTNQTSMYLCASSLVEGPEAFFGQGTRLTVV.

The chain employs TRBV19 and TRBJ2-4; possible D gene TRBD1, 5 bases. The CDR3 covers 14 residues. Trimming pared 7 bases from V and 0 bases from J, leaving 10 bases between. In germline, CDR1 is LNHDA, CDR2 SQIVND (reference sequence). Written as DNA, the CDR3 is TGTGCCAGTAAAGGGGTTGTAGCCAAAAACATTCAGTACTTC. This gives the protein CASKGVVAKNIQYF.

CDR3 amino acids: CASSYSRGPEKLFF. CDR3 sequence (DNA): TGTGCCAGCAGTTACTCGAGGGGGCCTGAAAAACTGTTTTTT. The chain combines TRBV6-5 with TRBJ1-4; 7 bases align to TRBD1. Germline trimming cut 0 bases from V and 7 bases from J; bases unmatched to any gene: 2. In germline, CDR1 is MNHEY, CDR2 SVGAGI. This CDR3 spans 14 amino acids.

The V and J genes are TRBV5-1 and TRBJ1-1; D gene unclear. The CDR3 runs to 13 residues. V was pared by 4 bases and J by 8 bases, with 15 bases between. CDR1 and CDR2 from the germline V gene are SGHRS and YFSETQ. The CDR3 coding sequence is TGCGCCAGCAGCCGGGTTGCAGAATCAGAAGCTTTCTTT. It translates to CASSRVAESEAFF.

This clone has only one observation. The chain's CDR3 is CSVESGTGGTGELFF. As DNA, the CDR3 is TGCAGCGTTGAAAGCGGGACAGGGGGCACCGGGGAGCTGTTTTTT. The chain recombines TRBV29-1 with TRBJ2-2, with 11 bases fitting TRBD1. The V and J ends lost 2 bases and 4 bases, in that order; junction bases with no gene match: 3. Germline CDR1 is SQVTM and CDR2 is ANQGSEA. The CDR3 runs to 15 residues.

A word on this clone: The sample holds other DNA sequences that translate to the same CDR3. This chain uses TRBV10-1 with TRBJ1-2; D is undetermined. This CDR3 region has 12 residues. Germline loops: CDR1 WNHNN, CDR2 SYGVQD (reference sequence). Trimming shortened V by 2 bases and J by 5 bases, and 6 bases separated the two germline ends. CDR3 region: CASSETEYGYTF. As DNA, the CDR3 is TGCGCCAGCAGTGAGACAGAGTATGGCTACACCTTC.

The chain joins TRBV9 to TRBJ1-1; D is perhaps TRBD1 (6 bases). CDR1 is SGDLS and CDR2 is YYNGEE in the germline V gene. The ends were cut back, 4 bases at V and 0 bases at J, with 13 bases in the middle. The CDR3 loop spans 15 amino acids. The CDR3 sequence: CASSTSGHLNTEAFF. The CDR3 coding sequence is TGTGCCAGCAGCACTTCGGGACACCTGAACACTGAAGCTTTCTTT.

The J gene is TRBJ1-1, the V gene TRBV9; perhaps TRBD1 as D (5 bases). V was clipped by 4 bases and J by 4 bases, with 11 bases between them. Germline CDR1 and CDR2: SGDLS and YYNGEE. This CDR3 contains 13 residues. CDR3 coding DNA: TGTGCCAGCAGCTCGGGGGTGCTCACTGAAGCTTTCTTT. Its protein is CASSSGVLTEAFF.

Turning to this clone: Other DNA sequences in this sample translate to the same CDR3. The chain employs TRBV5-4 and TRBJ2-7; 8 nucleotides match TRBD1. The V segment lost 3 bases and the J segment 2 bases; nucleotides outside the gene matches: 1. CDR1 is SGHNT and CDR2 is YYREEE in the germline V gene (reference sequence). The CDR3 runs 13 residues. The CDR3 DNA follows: TGTGCCAGCAGCTGGGACAGGACCTACGAGCAGTACTTC. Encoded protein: CASSWDRTYEQYF.

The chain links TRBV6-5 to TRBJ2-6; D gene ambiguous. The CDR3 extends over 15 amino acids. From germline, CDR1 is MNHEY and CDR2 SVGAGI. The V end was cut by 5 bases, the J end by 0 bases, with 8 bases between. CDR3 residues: CASSQLLSGANVLTF. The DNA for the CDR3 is TGTGCCAGCAGTCAACTCCTCTCTGGGGCCAACGTCCTGACTTTC.

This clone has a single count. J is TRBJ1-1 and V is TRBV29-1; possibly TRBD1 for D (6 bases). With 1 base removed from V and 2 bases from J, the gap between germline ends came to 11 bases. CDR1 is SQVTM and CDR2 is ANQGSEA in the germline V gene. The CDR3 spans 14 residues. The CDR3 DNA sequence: TGCAGCGTTGAAGTCAGGGACACCAACACTGAAGCTTTCTTT. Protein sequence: CSVEVRDTNTEAFF.

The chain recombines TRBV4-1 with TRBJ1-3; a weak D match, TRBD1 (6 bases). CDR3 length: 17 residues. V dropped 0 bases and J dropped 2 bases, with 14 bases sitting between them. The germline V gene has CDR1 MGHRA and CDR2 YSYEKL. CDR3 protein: CASSQDGGNLPGNTIYF. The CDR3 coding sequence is TGCGCCAGCAGCCAAGATGGGGGCAATCTTCCTGGAAACACCATATATTTT.

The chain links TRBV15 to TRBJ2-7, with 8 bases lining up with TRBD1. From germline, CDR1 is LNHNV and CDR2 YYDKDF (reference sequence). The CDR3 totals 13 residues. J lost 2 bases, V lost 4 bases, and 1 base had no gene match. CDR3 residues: CATSIRGPYEQYF. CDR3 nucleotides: TGTGCCACCAGCATCAGGGGGCCCTACGAGCAGTACTTC.

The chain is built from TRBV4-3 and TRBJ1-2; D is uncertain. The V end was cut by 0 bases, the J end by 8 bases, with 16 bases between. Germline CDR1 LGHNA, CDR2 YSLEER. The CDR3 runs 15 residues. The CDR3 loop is CASSQDSGGLRGYTF. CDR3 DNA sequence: TGCGCCAGCAGCCAAGACTCAGGAGGACTTAGAGGCTACACCTTC.

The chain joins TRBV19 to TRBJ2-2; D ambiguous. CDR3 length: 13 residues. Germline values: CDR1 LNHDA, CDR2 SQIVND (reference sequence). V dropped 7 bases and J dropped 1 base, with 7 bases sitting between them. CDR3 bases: TGTGCCAGTATCAGGCTGAACACCGGGGAGCTGTTTTTT. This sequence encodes CASIRLNTGELFF.

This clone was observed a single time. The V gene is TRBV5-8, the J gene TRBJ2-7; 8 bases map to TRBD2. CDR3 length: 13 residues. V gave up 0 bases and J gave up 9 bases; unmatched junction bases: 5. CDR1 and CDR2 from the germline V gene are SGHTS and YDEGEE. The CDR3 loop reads CASSLVVGLGQYF. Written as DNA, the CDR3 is TGTGCCAGCAGCTTGGTTGTGGGACTAGGGCAGTACTTC.

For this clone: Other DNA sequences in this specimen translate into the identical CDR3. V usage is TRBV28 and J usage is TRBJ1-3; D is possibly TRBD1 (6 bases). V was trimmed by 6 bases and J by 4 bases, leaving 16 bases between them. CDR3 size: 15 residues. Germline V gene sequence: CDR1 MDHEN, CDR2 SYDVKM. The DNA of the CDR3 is TGTGCCAGCAGCCTGAGGGGGGGCTCCGGAAACACCATATATTTT. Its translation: CASSLRGGSGNTIYF.

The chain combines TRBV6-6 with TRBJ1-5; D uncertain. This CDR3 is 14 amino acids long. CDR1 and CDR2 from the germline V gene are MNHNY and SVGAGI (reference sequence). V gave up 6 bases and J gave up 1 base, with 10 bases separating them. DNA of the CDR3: TGTGCCAGCAGAGAAACCTTCAGCAATCAGCCCCAGCATTTT. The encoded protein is CASRETFSNQPQHF.

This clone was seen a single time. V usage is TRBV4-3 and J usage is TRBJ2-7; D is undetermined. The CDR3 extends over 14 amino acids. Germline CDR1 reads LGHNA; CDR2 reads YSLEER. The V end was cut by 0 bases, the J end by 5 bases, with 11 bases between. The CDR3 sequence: CASSQDNSLDEQYF. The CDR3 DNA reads TGCGCCAGCAGCCAAGATAACAGCTTGGACGAGCAGTACTTC.

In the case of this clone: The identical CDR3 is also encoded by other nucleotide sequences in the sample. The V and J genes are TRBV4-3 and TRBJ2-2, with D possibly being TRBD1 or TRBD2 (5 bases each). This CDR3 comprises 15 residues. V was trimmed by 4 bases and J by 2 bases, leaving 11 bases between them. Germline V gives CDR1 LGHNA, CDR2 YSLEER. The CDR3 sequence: CASSPGTYNTGELFF. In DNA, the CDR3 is TGCGCCAGCAGCCCGGGGACCTATAACACCGGGGAGCTGTTTTTT.

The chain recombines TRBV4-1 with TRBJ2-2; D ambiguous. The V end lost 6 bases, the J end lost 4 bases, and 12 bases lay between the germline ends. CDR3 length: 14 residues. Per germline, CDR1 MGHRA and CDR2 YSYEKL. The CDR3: CASRVRVLTGELFF. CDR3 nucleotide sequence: TGCGCCAGCAGGGTCCGTGTCCTCACCGGGGAGCTGTTTTTT.

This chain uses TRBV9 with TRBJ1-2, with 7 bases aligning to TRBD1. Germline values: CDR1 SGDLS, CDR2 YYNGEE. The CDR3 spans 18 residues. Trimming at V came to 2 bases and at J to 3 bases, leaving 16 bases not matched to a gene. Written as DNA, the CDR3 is TGTGCCAGCAGCGTCAGACAGGGATCGTCCCCGAGTGACTATGGCTACACCTTC. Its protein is CASSVRQGSSPSDYGYTF.

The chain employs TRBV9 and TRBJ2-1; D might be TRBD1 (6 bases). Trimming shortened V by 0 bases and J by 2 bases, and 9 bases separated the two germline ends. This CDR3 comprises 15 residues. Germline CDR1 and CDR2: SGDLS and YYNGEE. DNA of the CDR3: TGTGCCAGCAGCGTAGTGGGACAACCCTACAATGAGCAGTTCTTC. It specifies CASSVVGQPYNEQFF.

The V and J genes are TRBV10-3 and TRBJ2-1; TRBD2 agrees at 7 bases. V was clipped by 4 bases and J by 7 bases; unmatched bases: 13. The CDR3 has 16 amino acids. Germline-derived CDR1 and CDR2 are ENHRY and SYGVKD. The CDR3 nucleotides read TGTGCCATCAGTGGCCCTTCTGGGGGGGAGGCGAATGAGCAGTTCTTC. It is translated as CAISGPSGGEANEQFF.

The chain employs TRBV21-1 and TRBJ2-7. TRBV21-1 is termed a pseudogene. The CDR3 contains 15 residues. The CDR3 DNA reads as TGTGCCAGCAGCAAGGACCTCAGAGCGTCCTACGAGCAGTACTTC. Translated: CASSKDLRASYEQYF.

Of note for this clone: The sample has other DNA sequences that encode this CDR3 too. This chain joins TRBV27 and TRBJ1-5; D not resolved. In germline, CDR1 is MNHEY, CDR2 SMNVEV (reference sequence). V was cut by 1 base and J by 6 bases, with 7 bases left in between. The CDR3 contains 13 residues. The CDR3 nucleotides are TGTGCCAGCAGTTTATTGGGCGGTCAGCCCCAGCATTTT. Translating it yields CASSLLGGQPQHF.

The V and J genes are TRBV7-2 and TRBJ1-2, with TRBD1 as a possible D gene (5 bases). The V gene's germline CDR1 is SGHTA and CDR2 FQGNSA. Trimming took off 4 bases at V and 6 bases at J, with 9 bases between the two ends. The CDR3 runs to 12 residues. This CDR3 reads CASSYWGDGYTF. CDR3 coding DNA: TGTGCCAGCAGCTATTGGGGGGATGGCTACACCTTC.

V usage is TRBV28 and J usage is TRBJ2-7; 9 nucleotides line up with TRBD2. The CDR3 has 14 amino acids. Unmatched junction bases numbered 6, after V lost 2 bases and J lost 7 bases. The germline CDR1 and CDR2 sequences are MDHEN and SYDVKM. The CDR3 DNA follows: TGTGCCAGCAGTTTAGCGGGGGGGCTTTGGGAGCAGTACTTC. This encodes CASSLAGGLWEQYF.

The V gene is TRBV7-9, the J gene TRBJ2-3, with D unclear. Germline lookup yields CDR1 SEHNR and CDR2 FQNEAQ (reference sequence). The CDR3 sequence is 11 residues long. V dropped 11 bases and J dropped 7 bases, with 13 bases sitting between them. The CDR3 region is CAALSAYTQYF. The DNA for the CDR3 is TGTGCCGCTCTCTCAGCTTATACGCAGTATTTT.